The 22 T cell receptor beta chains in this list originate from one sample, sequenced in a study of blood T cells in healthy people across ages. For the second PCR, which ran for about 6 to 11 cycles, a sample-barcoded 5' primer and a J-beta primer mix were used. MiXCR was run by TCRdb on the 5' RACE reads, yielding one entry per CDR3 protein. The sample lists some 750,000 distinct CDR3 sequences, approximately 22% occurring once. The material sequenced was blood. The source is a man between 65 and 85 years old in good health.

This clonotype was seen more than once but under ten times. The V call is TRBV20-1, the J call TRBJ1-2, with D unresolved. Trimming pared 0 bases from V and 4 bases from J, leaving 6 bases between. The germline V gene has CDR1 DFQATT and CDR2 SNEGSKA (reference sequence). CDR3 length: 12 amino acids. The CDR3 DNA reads TGCAGTGCTAGAGAGGCGACCTATGGCTACACCTTC. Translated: CSAREATYGYTF.

The CDR3 region is CASSNRGSANEKLFF. The CDR3 coding sequence is TGTGCCAGCAGTAACAGGGGGTCAGCTAATGAAAAACTGTTTTTT. This sequence joins TRBV28 and TRBJ1-4, with 8 positions matching TRBD1. The CDR3 consists of 15 residues. Looked up from germline, CDR1 is MDHEN and CDR2 is SYDVKM. Unmatched junction bases numbered 5, after V lost 5 bases and J lost 3 bases. The variable domain in full, with the rest retrieved from reference TRBV28 and TRBJ1-4, is DVKVTQSSRYLVKRTGEKVFLECVQDMDHENMFWYRQDPGLGLRLIYFSYDVKMKEKGDIPEGYSVSREKKERFSLILESASTNQTSMYLCASSNRGSANEKLFFGSGTQLSVL.

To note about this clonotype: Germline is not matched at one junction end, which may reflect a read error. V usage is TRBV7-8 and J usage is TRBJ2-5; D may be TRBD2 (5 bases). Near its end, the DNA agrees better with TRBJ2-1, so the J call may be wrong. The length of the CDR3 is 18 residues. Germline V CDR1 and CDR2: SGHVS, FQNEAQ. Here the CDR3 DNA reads TGTGCCAGCAGCTTAAAGCGTCTTGGACTCCATCCGATCAATGACCAGTTCTTC. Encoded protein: CASSLKRLGLHPINDQFF.

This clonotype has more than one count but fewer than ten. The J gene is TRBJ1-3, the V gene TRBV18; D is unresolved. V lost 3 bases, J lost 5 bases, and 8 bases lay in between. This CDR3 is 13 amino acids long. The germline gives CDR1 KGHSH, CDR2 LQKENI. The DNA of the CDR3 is TGTGCCAGCTCACCTCGGGAAAGAAACACCATATATTTT. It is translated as CASSPRERNTIYF.

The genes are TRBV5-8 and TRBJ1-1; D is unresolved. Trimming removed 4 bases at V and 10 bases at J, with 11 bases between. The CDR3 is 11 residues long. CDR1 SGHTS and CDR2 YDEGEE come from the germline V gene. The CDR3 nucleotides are TGTGCCAGCAGCGATGCTAGGAGAGCTTTCTTT. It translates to CASSDARRAFF.

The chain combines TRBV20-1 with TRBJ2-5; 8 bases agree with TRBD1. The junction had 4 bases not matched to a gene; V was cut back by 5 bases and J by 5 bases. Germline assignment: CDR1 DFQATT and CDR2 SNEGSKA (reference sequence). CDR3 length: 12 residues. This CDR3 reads CSAVTGVETQYF. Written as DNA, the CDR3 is TGCAGTGCTGTGACAGGGGTGGAGACCCAGTACTTC.

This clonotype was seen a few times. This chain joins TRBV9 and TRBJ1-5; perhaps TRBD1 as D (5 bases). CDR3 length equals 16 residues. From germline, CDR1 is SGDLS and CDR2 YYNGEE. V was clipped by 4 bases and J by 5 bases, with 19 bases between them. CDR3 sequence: CASSPGGHAYDQPQHF. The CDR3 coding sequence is TGTGCCAGCAGCCCGGGGGGTCATGCCTACGATCAGCCCCAGCATTTT.

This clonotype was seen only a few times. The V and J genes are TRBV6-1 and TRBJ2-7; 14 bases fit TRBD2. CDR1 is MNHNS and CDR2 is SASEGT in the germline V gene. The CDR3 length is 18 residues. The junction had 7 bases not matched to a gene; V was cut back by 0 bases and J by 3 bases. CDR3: CASSEALPGLAGVYEQYF. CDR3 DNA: TGTGCCAGCAGTGAAGCGCTTCCGGGACTAGCGGGAGTCTACGAGCAGTACTTC.

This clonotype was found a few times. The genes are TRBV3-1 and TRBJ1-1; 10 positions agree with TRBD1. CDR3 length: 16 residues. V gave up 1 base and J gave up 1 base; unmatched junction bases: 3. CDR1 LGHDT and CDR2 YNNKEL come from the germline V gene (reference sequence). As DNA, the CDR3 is TGTGCCAGCAGCCAAGGGGACAGGGGAAAGAACACTGAAGCTTTCTTT. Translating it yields CASSQGDRGKNTEAFF.

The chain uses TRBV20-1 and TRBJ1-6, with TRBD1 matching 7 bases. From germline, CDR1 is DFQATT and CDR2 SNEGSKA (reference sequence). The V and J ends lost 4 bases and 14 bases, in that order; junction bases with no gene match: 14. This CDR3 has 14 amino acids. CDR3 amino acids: CSAILPGQTRTLHF. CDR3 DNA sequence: TGCAGTGCTATCCTACCGGGACAGACTAGAACCCTCCACTTT.

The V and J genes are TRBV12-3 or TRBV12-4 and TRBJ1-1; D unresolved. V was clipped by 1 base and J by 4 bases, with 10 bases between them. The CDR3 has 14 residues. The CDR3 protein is CASSLVSSGTEAFF. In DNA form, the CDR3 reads TGTGCCAGCAGTTTAGTCAGCTCTGGCACTGAAGCTTTCTTT.

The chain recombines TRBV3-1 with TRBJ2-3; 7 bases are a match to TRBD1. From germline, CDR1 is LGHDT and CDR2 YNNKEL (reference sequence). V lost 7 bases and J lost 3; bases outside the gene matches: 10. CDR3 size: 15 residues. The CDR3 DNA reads TGTGCCAGCATCTCCAGGGGGTCGGGTACAGATACGCAGTATTTT. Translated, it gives CASISRGSGTDTQYF.

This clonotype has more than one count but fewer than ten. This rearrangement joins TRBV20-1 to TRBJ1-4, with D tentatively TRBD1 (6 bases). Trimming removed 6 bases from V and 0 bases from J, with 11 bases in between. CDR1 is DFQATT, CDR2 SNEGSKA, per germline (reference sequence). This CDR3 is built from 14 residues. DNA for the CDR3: TGCAGTGCGGGAAGACAGGCAACTAATGAAAAACTGTTTTTT. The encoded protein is CSAGRQATNEKLFF.

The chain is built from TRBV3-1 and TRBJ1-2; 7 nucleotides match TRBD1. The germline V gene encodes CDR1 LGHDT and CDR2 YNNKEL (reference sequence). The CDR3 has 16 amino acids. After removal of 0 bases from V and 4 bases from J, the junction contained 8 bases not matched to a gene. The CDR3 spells CASSQEPWGQSYGYTF. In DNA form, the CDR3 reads TGTGCCAGCAGCCAAGAACCGTGGGGACAGAGCTATGGCTACACCTTC.

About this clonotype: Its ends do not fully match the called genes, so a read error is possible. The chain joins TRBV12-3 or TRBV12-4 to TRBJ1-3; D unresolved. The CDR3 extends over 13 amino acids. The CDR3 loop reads CASSLFLGNAIYF. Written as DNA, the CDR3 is TGTGCCAGCAGTTTGTTTTTAGGAAACGCCATATATTTT.

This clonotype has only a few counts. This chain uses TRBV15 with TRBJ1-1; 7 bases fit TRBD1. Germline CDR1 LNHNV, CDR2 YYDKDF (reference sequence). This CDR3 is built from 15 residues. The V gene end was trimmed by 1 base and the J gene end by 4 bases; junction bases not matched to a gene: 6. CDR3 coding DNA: TGTGCCACCAGCAGAGCTGAAGCAGGGGGCACTGAAGCTTTCTTT. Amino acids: CATSRAEAGGTEAFF.

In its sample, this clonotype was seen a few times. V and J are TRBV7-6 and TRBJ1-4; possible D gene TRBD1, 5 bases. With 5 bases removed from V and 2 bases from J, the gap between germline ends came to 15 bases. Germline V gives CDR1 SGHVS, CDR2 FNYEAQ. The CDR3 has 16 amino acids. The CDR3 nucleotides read TGTGCCAGCAGCCTCAGTGCGGGGCCGACTAATGAAAAACTGTTTTTT. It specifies CASSLSAGPTNEKLFF.

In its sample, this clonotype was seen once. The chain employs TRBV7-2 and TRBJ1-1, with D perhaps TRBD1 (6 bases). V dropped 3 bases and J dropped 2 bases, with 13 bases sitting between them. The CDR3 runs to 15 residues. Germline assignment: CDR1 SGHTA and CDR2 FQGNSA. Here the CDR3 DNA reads TGTGCCAGCAGCTTCCCACAGGGAACTAACACTGAAGCTTTCTTT. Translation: CASSFPQGTNTEAFF. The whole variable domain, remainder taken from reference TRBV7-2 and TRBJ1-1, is GAGVSQSPSNKVTEKGKDVELRCDPISGHTALYWYRQSLGQGLEFLIYFQGNSAPDKSGLPSDRFSAERTGGSVSTLTIQRTQQEDSAVYLCASSFPQGTNTEAFFGQGTRLTVV.

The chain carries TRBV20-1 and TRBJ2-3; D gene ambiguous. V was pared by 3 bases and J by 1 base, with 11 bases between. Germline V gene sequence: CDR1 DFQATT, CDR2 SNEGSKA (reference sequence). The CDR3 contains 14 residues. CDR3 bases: TGCAGTGCTAGGGCGGCGGTTGGCACAGATACGCAGTATTTT. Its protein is CSARAAVGTDTQYF.

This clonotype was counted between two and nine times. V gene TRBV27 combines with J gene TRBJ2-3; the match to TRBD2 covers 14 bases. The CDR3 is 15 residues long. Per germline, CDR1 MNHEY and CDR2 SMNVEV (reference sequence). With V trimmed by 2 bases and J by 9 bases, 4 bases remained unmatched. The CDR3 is CASSLVGLAGGTQYF. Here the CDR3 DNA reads TGTGCCAGCAGTTTAGTAGGACTAGCGGGGGGAACGCAGTATTTT.

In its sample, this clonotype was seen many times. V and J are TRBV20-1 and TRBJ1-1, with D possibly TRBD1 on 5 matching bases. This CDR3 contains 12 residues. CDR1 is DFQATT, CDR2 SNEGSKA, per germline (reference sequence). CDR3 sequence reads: CSVPRGNGEAFF. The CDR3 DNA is TGCAGCGTCCCGCGGGGGAATGGTGAAGCTTTCTTT.

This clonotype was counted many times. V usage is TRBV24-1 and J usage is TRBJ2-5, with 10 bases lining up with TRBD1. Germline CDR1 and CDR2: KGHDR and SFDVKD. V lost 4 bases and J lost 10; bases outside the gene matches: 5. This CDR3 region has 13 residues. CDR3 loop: CATSEHDRGLQYF. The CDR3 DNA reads TGTGCCACCAGTGAGCATGACAGGGGGCTCCAGTACTTC.